The rows below give T cell receptor beta chains drawn from one sample of a study of blood T cell repertoires in COVID-19. Libraries were prepared by immunoSEQ multiplex PCR; TCRdb keeps only in-frame clonotypes and omits some of them. The table has around 250,000 clones, roughly 85% seen once. Sequences were obtained from peripheral blood. The source is a woman aged 18-29 years with acute or convalescent COVID-19. Each CDR3 is given without its conserved first and last residue. Fields, in order: V gene, clone size, CDR3 protein. Where a row states a size, it is once, few, many or the class of an expanded clone; other rows omit it.

TRBV6-4 NA ASSDGDRGSNEQF
TRBV7-2 NA ASSLGPGGNYGYT
TRBV29-1 NA SAMGTPPGNEQF
TRBV5-6 NA ASSNGQGWNSPLH
TRBV5-6 many ASSRTSGPYNEQF
TRBV3-1/TRBV3-2 NA ASSHDRAAGYT
TRBV29-1 NA SVEYEGQELTDTQY
TRBV6-1 few ASSGWGELGSSNQPQH
TRBV24-1 NA ATSETRDRGYT
TRBV24-1 NA ATSSSYTNEQY
TRBV6-4 NA ASSSSAGGTDTQY
TRBV4-3 NA ASSQGLLAAYNEQF
TRBV10-3 NA AIAARGERASGRSYNEQF
TRBV7-9 NA ASSLVQGSNYGYT
TRBV2 NA ASRKTGTNEQF
TRBV3-1/TRBV3-2 NA ASSQDLTSGITDTQY
TRBV7-8 NA ASSLTDTDQPQH
TRBV10-2 NA ASSSGSSYEQY
TRBV24-1 few ATSDSDSLNTGELF
TRBV5-5 NA ASSLGGGTDEQF
TRBV5-1 NA ASSLALRSRAF
TRBV2 NA ASRPGSTGELF
TRBV9 NA ASSPPGGTQAPTGNTIY
TRBV7-9 NA ASSPGAGGQETQY
TRBV5-1 NA ASSFGTSGNYEQY
TRBV5-1 few ACTGEVNTIY
TRBV28 NA ASSSGLADYEQY
TRBV4-3 NA ASSQVQGRSKNIQY
TRBV5-4 once ASSIPGTSGRDTQY
TRBV11-2 NA ASSLASGRNNEQF